These T cell receptor beta chains were read from a single sample in a study of T-cell memory formation after mild COVID-19. TCRdb reprocessed the 5' RACE reads with MiXCR, giving one entry per CDR3 protein. Found here are approximately 430,000 distinct CDR3 sequences, 23% of them singletons; the top ten hold around 14%. The sequenced sample was PBMCs or a T cell subset sorted from them (not recorded which). These receptor sequences come from an adult woman who had mild COVID-19 (a few samples of this study predate the infection). Cell type and time point are not known. Each CDR3 is given with its conserved first and last residue. A D gene is named only where the DNA matches it firmly. Rows give clone size only sometimes, using once, few, many, or a class for an expanded clone.

v_gene	j_gene	abundance	d_gene	CDR3aa	CDR3nt
TRBV10-3	TRBJ2-3	NA	NA	CAISGGSSGRTDTQYF	TGTGCCATATCAGGGGGATCTAGCGGGCGGACAGATACGCAGTATTTT
TRBV6-2/TRBV6-3	TRBJ2-3	NA	TRBD1	CASTRTGKSTDTQYF	TGTGCCAGCACCCGGACAGGGAAAAGCACAGATACGCAGTATTTT
TRBV12-3/TRBV12-4	TRBJ1-1	many	NA	CASSYLRVRGLNTEAFF	TGTGCCAGCAGTTACTTGAGGGTGCGGGGATTGAACACTGAAGCTTTCTTT
TRBV30	TRBJ2-2	NA	TRBD1	CAWRSVKDRAGELFF	TGTGCCTGGAGAAGTGTAAAGGACAGGGCCGGGGAGCTGTTTTTT
TRBV9	TRBJ2-5	few	TRBD2	CASSARGAFQETQYF	TGTGCCAGCAGCGCGCGGGGGGCTTTCCAAGAGACCCAGTACTTC
TRBV11-2	TRBJ2-1	few	NA	CASSPGPLAGNEQFF	TGTGCCAGCAGCCCCGGTCCTTTGGCGGGGAATGAGCAGTTCTTC
TRBV18	TRBJ1-5	NA	NA	CASSPPGGSNQPQHF	TGTGCCAGCTCACCACCGGGGGGTAGCAATCAGCCCCAGCATTTT
TRBV29-1	TRBJ2-5	NA	TRBD2	CSVVASGRETQYF	TGCAGCGTTGTCGCCAGCGGGAGAGAGACCCAGTACTTC
TRBV5-1	TRBJ2-1	NA	NA	CASSLGIQSSYNEQFF	TGCGCCAGCAGCTTGGGGATACAGAGTTCCTACAATGAGCAGTTCTTC
TRBV6-2/TRBV6-3	TRBJ1-1	NA	NA	CASSLGASAFF	TGTGCCAGCAGTTTGGGGGCTTCGGCTTTCTTT
TRBV6-1	TRBJ1-5	NA	NA	CASRYISNQPQHF	TGTGCCAGCAGATACATTAGCAATCAGCCCCAGCATTTT
TRBV24-1	TRBJ2-3	NA	TRBD2	CATQLTLAGTDTQYF	TGTGCCACCCAGTTAACGCTAGCGGGAACAGATACGCAGTATTTT
TRBV7-9	TRBJ2-1	NA	NA	CASSDRDIKKQFF	TGTGCCAGCAGCGACCGGGACATCAAAAAGCAGTTCTTC
TRBV12-3/TRBV12-4	TRBJ2-7	NA	TRBD2	CASSLPTGTSGSYEQYF	TGTGCCAGCAGTTTACCCACCGGGACTAGCGGGAGCTACGAGCAGTACTTC
TRBV4-2	TRBJ2-1	few	NA	CASSHPGESFNEQFF	TGTGCCAGCAGCCATCCCGGGGAGTCATTTAATGAGCAGTTCTTC
TRBV12-3/TRBV12-4	TRBJ2-5	few	TRBD1	CASRGTGEETQYF	TGTGCCAGCCGGGGGACAGGGGAAGAGACCCAGTACTTC
TRBV29-1	TRBJ1-2	few	NA	CSTQGTAANYGYTF	TGCAGCACCCAAGGGACCGCTGCTAACTATGGCTACACCTTC
TRBV20-1	TRBJ1-1	NA	NA	CSAASGGAGNTEAFF	TGCAGTGCCGCTTCGGGGGGCGCAGGGAACACTGAAGCTTTCTTT
TRBV9	TRBJ1-1	few	TRBD1	CASSVGDRGYTEAFF	TGTGCCAGCAGCGTGGGGGACAGGGGATACACTGAAGCTTTCTTT
TRBV6-2/TRBV6-3	TRBJ2-1	few	TRBD2	CASSSQNLAGGPRNEQFF	TGTGCCAGCAGTTCCCAAAATCTAGCGGGAGGGCCTCGGAATGAGCAGTTCTTC
TRBV10-3	TRBJ2-7	many	NA	CAISEPSYEQYF	TGTGCCATCAGTGAGCCGAGTTACGAGCAGTACTTC
TRBV29-1	TRBJ2-7	few	NA	CSVNGGFLYEQYF	TGCAGCGTTAACGGCGGCTTTCTCTACGAGCAGTACTTC
TRBV15	TRBJ1-2	few	NA	CATSRDSFRGEYGYTF	TGTGCCACCAGCAGAGATTCGTTCCGGGGAGAATATGGCTACACCTTC
TRBV6-2/TRBV6-3	TRBJ1-5	few	NA	CASNSGPLGEPQHF	TGTGCCAGCAACAGTGGGCCCCTCGGGGAGCCCCAGCATTTT
TRBV7-3	TRBJ2-3	NA	NA	CASSHTEGTQYF	TGTGCCAGCAGCCATACCGAGGGTACGCAGTATTTT
TRBV20-1	TRBJ2-3	few	TRBD2	CSGTSGTLTDTQYF	TGCAGCGGGACTAGCGGGACCCTCACAGATACGCAGTATTTT
TRBV5-1	TRBJ1-6	few	NA	CASTGDGYNSPLHF	TGCGCCAGCACGGGGGACGGTTATAATTCACCCCTCCACTTT
TRBV7-9	TRBJ1-2	NA	TRBD1	CASSRDRETGYTF	TGTGCCAGCAGTAGGGACAGGGAGACTGGCTACACCTTC
TRBV5-1	TRBJ2-7	NA	NA	CASSPGDRVAWEQYF	TGCGCCAGCAGCCCGGGGGACAGAGTGGCGTGGGAGCAGTACTTC
TRBV29-1	TRBJ2-1	few	NA	CSVSKYNEQFF	TGCAGCGTTTCTAAGTACAATGAGCAGTTCTTC
TRBV2	TRBJ2-2	NA	NA	CASSILPGNTGELFF	TGTGCCAGCAGCATACTCCCCGGGAACACCGGGGAGCTGTTTTTT
TRBV6-5	TRBJ2-5	NA	NA	CASRYDRGHQETQYF	TGTGCCAGCAGATACGACCGGGGACACCAAGAGACCCAGTACTTC
TRBV20-1	TRBJ2-7	NA	NA	CSARDGARTYEQYF	TGCAGTGCTAGAGATGGGGCCAGGACCTACGAGCAGTACTTC
TRBV15	TRBJ1-2	NA	NA	CATSRDHYGGYTF	TGTGCCACCAGCAGAGATCATTACGGTGGCTACACCTTC
TRBV7-2	TRBJ1-1	few	NA	CASSLLGVGESSLYFF	TGTGCCAGCAGCTTATTAGGGGTAGGGGAGTCATCCCTGTATTTCTTT
TRBV7-2	TRBJ1-6	once	NA	CASSLVRVNSPLHF	TGTGCCAGCAGCTTAGTGCGGGTAAATTCACCCCTCCACTTT
TRBV5-1	TRBJ2-7	NA	TRBD1	CASSLGQGGSPLREQYF	TGCGCCAGCAGCTTAGGACAGGGGGGTAGCCCCTTACGCGAGCAGTACTTC
TRBV9	TRBJ1-1	NA	NA	CASSVKSGNTEAFF	TGTGCCAGCAGCGTCAAATCCGGGAACACTGAAGCTTTCTTT
TRBV6-2/TRBV6-3	TRBJ2-2	few	TRBD2	CASTLAGGTGELFF	TGTGCCAGCACTCTAGCGGGGGGCACCGGGGAGCTGTTTTTT
TRBV19	TRBJ2-7	few	NA	CASSTRTDPYEQYF	TGTGCCAGTAGTACTAGGACAGACCCCTACGAGCAGTACTTC
TRBV12-3/TRBV12-4	TRBJ2-1	once	TRBD1	CASQTGVINEQFF	TGTGCCAGCCAAACAGGGGTCATCAATGAGCAGTTCTTC